The 25 T cell receptor beta chains presented below share a single source sample, sequenced in a study of blood T cell repertoires in COVID-19. The data were produced by immunoSEQ multiplex PCR, yet TCRdb's version contains in-frame clones alone and is incomplete. This sample has some 150,000 clones, with 84% found just once. Sequencing was done on a sample of peripheral blood. All receptors derive from a human donor in a cohort sampled during active COVID-19.

The chain joins TRBV5-4 to TRBJ1-4, with D possibly matching TRBD1 (6 bases). CDR1 SGHNT and CDR2 YYREEE come from the germline V gene (reference sequence). The V end lost 3 bases, the J end lost 5 bases, and 17 bases lay between the germline ends. The CDR3 is 16 amino acids. CDR3 sequence reads: CASSSAGVRGNEKLFF. DNA of the CDR3: TGTGCCAGCAGCTCGGCCGGGGTAAGGGGGAATGAAAAACTGTTTTTT.

Only a few counts were recorded for this clone. The J gene is TRBJ2-5, the V gene TRBV5-4; D is ambiguous. Germline lookup yields CDR1 SGHNT and CDR2 YYREEE (reference sequence). V was cut by 4 bases and J by 2 bases, with 12 bases left in between. CDR3 size: 14 residues. CDR3 loop: CASSRGPSQETQYF. Written as DNA, the CDR3 is TGTGCCAGCAGCCGAGGCCCCTCGCAAGAGACCCAGTACTTC.

The chain couples TRBV9 to TRBJ2-7; D perhaps matches TRBD2 (7 bases). The ends were cut back, 4 bases at V and 4 bases at J, with 15 bases in the middle. The CDR3 is 14 amino acids. Germline V gene lookup returns CDR1 SGDLS and CDR2 YYNGEE. CDR3 in DNA: TGTGCCAGCAGCCCCAGGGGCGGGGGTTACGAGCAGTACTTC. Its protein is CASSPRGGGYEQYF.

This chain links TRBV6-5 with TRBJ2-7; 9 nucleotides agree with TRBD1. Per germline, CDR1 MNHEY and CDR2 SVGAGI. V shed 6 bases and J 7 bases; nucleotides not matched to a gene: 7. The CDR3 sequence is 13 residues long. CDR3 in DNA: TGTGCCAGCAGGGGGACAGGGTCTGGGGAGCAGTACTTC. Amino acids: CASRGTGSGEQYF.

The CDR3 coding sequence is TGTGCCAGCAGCTTAGAACCAGATGGGCGGGAGTTCTTC. This codes for CASSLEPDGREFF. The chain links TRBV11-3 to TRBJ2-1; D perhaps matches TRBD2 (5 bases). CDR1 and CDR2 from the germline V gene are SGHNT and YENEEA. The CDR3 runs 13 residues. V was pared by 0 bases and J by 14 bases, with 14 bases between.

The chain employs TRBV7-2 and TRBJ2-3; TRBD1 might be the D (5 bases). Germline lookup yields CDR1 SGHTA and CDR2 FQGNSA. V was shortened by 3 bases and J by 0 bases, with 10 bases between the two germline ends. This CDR3 contains 15 residues. The CDR3, as DNA: TGTGCCAGCAGCTTGAGGTCAGGGAGCACAGATACGCAGTATTTT. Amino acid sequence: CASSLRSGSTDTQYF. The full variable domain, with the rest looked up from reference TRBV7-2 and TRBJ2-3, is GAGVSQSPSNKVTEKGKDVELRCDPISGHTALYWYRQSLGQGLEFLIYFQGNSAPDKSGLPSDRFSAERTGGSVSTLTIQRTQQEDSAVYLCASSLRSGSTDTQYFGPGTRLTVL.

This clone was counted once. V is TRBV18 and J is TRBJ2-7; TRBD2 is a possible D gene (5 bases). V lost 2 bases to trimming and J lost 4 bases, with 9 bases between them. The CDR3 totals 13 residues. The V gene's germline CDR1 is KGHSH and CDR2 LQKENI. CDR3 protein: CASSPSTGYEQYF. The CDR3 bases are TGTGCCAGCTCACCAAGTACGGGGTACGAGCAGTACTTC.

The rearrangement uses TRBV5-1 and TRBJ2-5, with TRBD1 identical over 10 bases. CDR3 length: 15 amino acids. J gave up 0 bases and V 4 bases, and 3 bases lay outside the gene matches. Per germline, CDR1 SGHRS and CDR2 YFSETQ. CDR3 protein: CASSAGTGDQETQYF. DNA for the CDR3: TGCGCCAGCAGCGCAGGGACAGGGGACCAAGAGACCCAGTACTTC.

The chain employs TRBV10-3 and TRBJ1-4, with D unclear. Germline V lookup: CDR1 ENHRY, CDR2 SYGVKD. CDR3 size: 13 residues. V lost 10 bases and J lost 8, with 17 bases in between. DNA for the CDR3: TGTGCCACCCGAGGGAGGGAAGGAGAAAAACTGTTTTTT. Translating gives CATRGREGEKLFF.

This rearrangement joins TRBV5-4 to TRBJ1-2; a weak D match, TRBD1 (5 bases). The V and J ends lost 4 bases and 2 bases respectively, with 6 bases between them. CDR1 and CDR2 from the germline V gene are SGHNT and YYREEE (reference sequence). The CDR3 loop spans 12 amino acids. The DNA of the CDR3 is TGTGCCAGCAGCGGACAAAACTATGGCTACACCTTC. It codes for CASSGQNYGYTF.

The J gene is TRBJ2-3, the V gene TRBV19; 11 nucleotides agree with TRBD2. J was trimmed by 4 bases and V by 8 bases; bases with no gene match: 5. Per germline, CDR1 LNHDA and CDR2 SQIVND (reference sequence). This CDR3 contains 14 residues. The CDR3 DNA sequence: TGTGCCAGTTGTTATAGCGGGGGGGCAGATACGCAGTATTTT. Translated: CASCYSGGADTQYF.

This sequence joins TRBV10-3 and TRBJ2-3; a possible D gene is TRBD2 (6 bases). Trimming took off 0 bases at V and 5 bases at J, with 18 bases between the two ends. Germline loops: CDR1 ENHRY, CDR2 SYGVKD. The CDR3 totals 17 residues. CDR3 in amino acids: CAISESAAGTPKDTQYF. The CDR3 DNA sequence: TGTGCCATCAGTGAGTCGGCAGCCGGGACTCCCAAAGATACGCAGTATTTT.

CDR3 region: CASSRDISYEQYF. The DNA of the CDR3 is TGCGCCAGCTCCCGGGACATAAGCTACGAGCAGTACTTC. This rearrangement joins TRBV5-1 to TRBJ2-7, with a possible D match to TRBD1 (6 bases). The CDR3 extends over 13 amino acids. CDR1 and CDR2 (germline): SGHRS, YFSETQ. Trimming pared 7 bases from V and 3 bases from J, leaving 14 bases between.

The chain joins TRBV12-5 to TRBJ1-1, with 7 bases lining up with TRBD1. Germline values: CDR1 LGHNT, CDR2 FRNRAP. There are 14 residues in the CDR3. Losses at the gene ends were 1 base for V and 1 base for J; bases not matched to a gene: 0. The chain's CDR3 is CASGLGQGNTEAFF. Written as DNA, the CDR3 is TGTGCTAGTGGTTTGGGACAGGGGAACACTGAAGCTTTCTTT.

The V call is TRBV27, the J call TRBJ1-4, with 7 bases fitting TRBD1. Germline V gives CDR1 MNHEY, CDR2 SMNVEV (reference sequence). The CDR3 is 16 amino acids. V shed 6 bases and J 5 bases; nucleotides not matched to a gene: 12. CDR3 nucleotides: TGTGCCAGCAGGCGGGACAGCGTTAGGGGAAATGAAAAACTGTTTTTT. Encoded protein: CASRRDSVRGNEKLFF.

The chain employs TRBV21-1 and TRBJ1-4; the D call of TRBD1 is as the table states it, not checked on the DNA. TRBV21-1 counts as a pseudogene. The CDR3 extends over 15 amino acids. The CDR3 protein is CASSNRQGGREKLFF. The CDR3 DNA reads TGTGCCAGCAGCAATCGACAGGGAGGTAGGGAAAAACTGTTTTTT.

The chain is built from TRBV6-6 and TRBJ2-3; D not certain. The CDR3 contains 15 residues. Between the trimmed V and J ends, which lost 1 base and 4 bases, there was a span of 12 bases. Germline V gene lookup returns CDR1 MNHNY and CDR2 SVGAGI (reference sequence). The chain's CDR3 is CASSYFPLKSDTQYF. CDR3 nucleotide sequence: TGTGCCAGCAGTTACTTTCCCCTAAAGTCAGATACGCAGTATTTT.

V gene TRBV7-2 combines with J gene TRBJ1-2; D is possibly TRBD1 (5 bases). The CDR3 is 13 amino acids. V lost 1 base and J 5 bases, leaving 8 bases between the germline ends. Per germline, CDR1 SGHTA and CDR2 FQGNSA. CDR3 nucleotides: TGTGCCAGCAGCTTAGAACAGGTATATGGCTACACCTTC. It is translated as CASSLEQVYGYTF.

This chain uses TRBV4-1 with TRBJ2-1, with 7 bases that match TRBD2. The CDR3 runs to 15 residues. Trimming removed 4 bases from V and 10 bases from J; junction bases left unmatched: 13. The germline gives CDR1 MGHRA, CDR2 YSYEKL. DNA for the CDR3: TGCGCCAGCAGCCCACTAACGGAGATGGGAGGGGAGCAGTTCTTC. Its translation: CASSPLTEMGGEQFF.

This clone was seen just once. The identical CDR3 is also encoded by other nucleotide sequences in the sample. The V and J genes are TRBV7-9 and TRBJ1-4, with 9 bases fitting TRBD1. The trim removed 3 bases at V and 5 bases at J, leaving 1 base unmatched. CDR1 SEHNR and CDR2 FQNEAQ come from the germline V gene (reference sequence). The CDR3 extends over 14 amino acids. CDR3 region: CASSLGQGNEKLFF. CDR3 DNA sequence: TGTGCCAGCAGCTTGGGACAGGGAAATGAAAAACTGTTTTTT.

This rearrangement joins TRBV4-3 to TRBJ2-2, with a tentative D call TRBD2 (6 bases). Germline V lookup: CDR1 LGHNA, CDR2 YSLEER. The CDR3 sequence is 18 residues long. V shed 1 base and J shed 5 bases, with 20 bases lying between them. The CDR3 loop is CASSQVLPWQGGTGELFF. CDR3 nucleotide sequence: TGCGCCAGCAGCCAAGTTCTCCCGTGGCAGGGAGGAACCGGGGAGCTGTTTTTT.

The V gene is TRBV6-5, the J gene TRBJ2-5; 8 positions agree with TRBD1. The CDR3 spans 15 residues. Per germline, CDR1 MNHEY and CDR2 SVGAGI. The V gene end was trimmed by 5 bases and the J gene end by 1 base; junction bases not matched to a gene: 6. In nucleotides, the CDR3 is TGTGCCAGCAGTCCGACAGGGGCCATCCAAGAGACCCAGTACTTC. Translating gives CASSPTGAIQETQYF.

This rearrangement joins TRBV19 to TRBJ1-1; possibly TRBD1 for D (6 bases). CDR1 LNHDA and CDR2 SQIVND come from the germline V gene (reference sequence). The ends were cut back, 11 bases at V and 1 base at J, with 14 bases in the middle. CDR3 length equals 13 residues. Here the CDR3 reads CAANQGWNTEAFF. The CDR3 DNA is TGTGCCGCAAATCAGGGGTGGAACACTGAAGCTTTCTTT.

The chain has TRBV18 and TRBJ2-7, with a weak D call TRBD2 (7 bases). Germline V gene data show CDR1 as KGHSH and CDR2 as LQKENI. V lost 2 bases, J lost 0 bases, and 11 bases lay in between. The CDR3 contains 15 residues. The CDR3 bases are TGTGCCAGCTCACCAGGGGGGGCCCCCTCCTACGAGCAGTACTTC. It yields the protein CASSPGGAPSYEQYF.

The chain uses TRBV14 and TRBJ2-7; the match to TRBD1 covers 7 bases. From germline, CDR1 is SGHDN and CDR2 FVKESK. This CDR3 spans 14 amino acids. Losses at the gene ends were 4 bases for V and 1 base for J; bases not matched to a gene: 4. CDR3 loop: CASSPWTGSYEQYF. The DNA for the CDR3 is TGTGCCAGCAGCCCATGGACAGGATCCTACGAGCAGTACTTC.